These 3 T cell receptor beta chains originate from one sample sequenced in a study of blood T cell repertoires in COVID-19. Profiling relied on immunoSEQ multiplex PCR, and the TCRdb table lists in-frame clones only, not all of them. The profile shows over 130,000 clones, 90% of them singletons. The specimen sequenced was peripheral blood. All receptors derive from a woman older than 75 with acute or convalescent COVID-19.

The V and J genes are TRBV4-3 and TRBJ1-2; possibly TRBD1 for D (6 bases). Germline CDR1 is LGHNA and CDR2 is YSLEER. The CDR3 consists of 15 residues. With 4 bases removed from V and 4 bases from J, the gap between germline ends came to 16 bases. This CDR3 reads CASSPGQIDSYGYTF. In DNA form, the CDR3 reads TGCGCCAGCAGCCCCGGACAGATAGACAGCTATGGCTACACCTTC.

The genes are TRBV15 and TRBJ1-2; TRBD1 matches at 7 bases. Trimming removed 3 bases from V and 2 bases from J; junction bases left unmatched: 3. The CDR3 has 14 amino acids. The germline CDR1 and CDR2 sequences are LNHNV and YYDKDF (reference sequence). The CDR3 region is CATSREQGNYGYTF. The CDR3 nucleotides read TGTGCCACCAGCAGGGAACAGGGGAACTATGGCTACACCTTC.

This chain's CDR3 is CASSLVLAGQYNEQFF. The CDR3 DNA follows: TGCGCCAGCAGCTTGGTACTAGCGGGGCAATACAATGAGCAGTTCTTC. V is TRBV5-1 and J is TRBJ2-1, with TRBD2 matching 10 bases. Germline CDR1 reads SGHRS; CDR2 reads YFSETQ. The J segment lost 4 bases and the V segment lost 0 bases, leaving 4 bases of the junction unmatched. This CDR3 has 16 amino acids.